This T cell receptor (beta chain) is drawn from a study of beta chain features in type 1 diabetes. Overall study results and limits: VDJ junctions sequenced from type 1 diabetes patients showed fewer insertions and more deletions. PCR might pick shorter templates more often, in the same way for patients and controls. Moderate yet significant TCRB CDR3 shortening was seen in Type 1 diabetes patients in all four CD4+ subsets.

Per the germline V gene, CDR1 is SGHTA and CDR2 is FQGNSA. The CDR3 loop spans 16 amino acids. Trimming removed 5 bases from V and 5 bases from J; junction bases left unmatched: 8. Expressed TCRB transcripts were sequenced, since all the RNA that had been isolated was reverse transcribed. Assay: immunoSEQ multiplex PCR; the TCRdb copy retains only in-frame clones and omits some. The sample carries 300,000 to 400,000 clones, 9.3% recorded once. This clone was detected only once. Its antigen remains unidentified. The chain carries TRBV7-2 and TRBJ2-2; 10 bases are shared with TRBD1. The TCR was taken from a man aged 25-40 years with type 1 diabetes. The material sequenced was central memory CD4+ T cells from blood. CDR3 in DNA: TGTGCCAGCAGCCCAACCGACAGGGGGCGGACCGGGGAGCTGTTTTTT. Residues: CASSPTDRGRTGELFF.